This T cell receptor (beta chain) was sequenced during a study of beta chain features in type 1 diabetes. Notes on the study in general: The naive, central memory and Treg TCRB repertoires showed an apparent similarity that was greater among patients than among healthy donors. In every one of the four CD4+ subsets, TCRB CDR3s were moderately but significantly shorter in Type 1 diabetes patients.

CD45RO/CCR7/CD25/CD127/CD95/CD27 separated CD4+ naive, central memory, regulatory and stem cell-like memory cells by sorting. The CDR3 length is 16 residues. Concerning this clone itself: Its antigen is undetermined.

Expressed TCRB transcripts were sequenced because the entire RNA isolate underwent reverse transcription. The table came from immunoSEQ multiplex PCR; TCRdb's copy has only in-frame clones and leaves some out. The sample shows 95,000 to 150,000 clones, over 15% of them seen only once. The genes are TRBV21-1 and TRBJ2-3. TRBV21-1 is annotated as a pseudogene. Sequencing was done on a sample of central memory CD4+ T cells from blood. The TCR was taken from a man between 25 and 39 years old with type 1 diabetes. As DNA, the CDR3 is TGTGCCAGCATCAAGGTAGAGAGGGGCCGGACAGATACGCAGTATTTT. Translated: CASIKVERGRTDTQYF.